Sequencing of this T cell receptor beta chain was carried out in a study of beta chain features in type 1 diabetes. General observations from the study: Among all four CD4+ subsets, Type 1 diabetes patients had TCRB CDR3s that were moderately but significantly shorter.

Isolated RNA was reverse transcribed in full, so expressed TCRB transcripts were sequenced. Some clones are missing from TCRdb's copy, which holds only in-frame ones; the method was immunoSEQ multiplex PCR. The data hold roughly 250,000 clones, with 20% observed a single time. On this clone: Its target is unknown.

With 4 bases clipped from V and 4 bases from J, the junction kept 14 bases outside the gene matches. Germline assignment: CDR1 SGHVS and CDR2 FQNEAQ. CDR3 length: 19 residues. The receptor was derived from a woman aged 40 to 50 with type 1 diabetes. The sample taken for sequencing was naive CD4+ T cells from blood. The V gene is TRBV7-8, the J gene TRBJ2-2; TRBD1 agrees at 11 bases. Here the CDR3 DNA reads TGTGCCAGCAGCTCTCGTGATTTTTGGACAGGGGGCATCACCGGGGAGCTGTTTTTT. Protein: CASSSRDFWTGGITGELFF.